Listed below are T cell receptor beta chains from one sample, sequenced in a study of T cells in Graves' hyperthyroidism and ophthalmopathy. Each CDR3 protein gets one entry after TCRdb re-called the multiplex PCR reads with MiXCR. The sample contains under 500,000 distinct CDR3 sequences, about 14% of which appear only once. Sample: blood. Every receptor here comes from a man in his forties or fifties with Graves' ophthalmopathy. The conserved cysteine and the conserved F or W are not part of the CDR3 here. The order of the fields is V gene, J gene, CDR3 protein.

TRBV18	TRBJ2-7	ASSPLFTYEQY
TRBV19	TRBJ2-3	ASSISGVSTDTQY
TRBV9	TRBJ2-3	ASSVEGNSADTQY
TRBV24-1	TRBJ2-1	ATSDKTTANNEQF
TRBV30	TRBJ1-4	AWRQGQEKLF
TRBV13	TRBJ1-1	ASSLGRVGNTEAF
TRBV20-1	TRBJ1-1	SARDKGAPENTEAF
TRBV2	TRBJ1-5	ASSPQGIPNQPQH
TRBV28	TRBJ1-5	ASSPGEINQPQH
TRBV5-1	TRBJ1-2	ASSLEGYYT
TRBV3-1	TRBJ1-3	ASSLQGDRSGNTIY
TRBV11-2	TRBJ2-7	ASSLAGGAVYEQY
TRBV20-1	TRBJ2-5	SARDPPGQY
TRBV5-1	TRBJ1-5	ASSPLQGGYSNQPQH
TRBV24-1	TRBJ2-1	ATSDPGFYEQF
TRBV2	TRBJ1-1	ASSRGTLNTEAF
TRBV28	TRBJ2-3	ASSLPPDRVGTDTQY
TRBV29-1	TRBJ1-2	SVRRAYGYT
TRBV2	TRBJ2-1	ASSDFLSGLFYNEQF
TRBV7-3	TRBJ2-3	ASSARQARDTQY
TRBV18	TRBJ2-7	ASSNQGPGEQY
TRBV12-3/TRBV12-4	TRBJ1-2	ASSLGGVYGYT
TRBV10-2	TRBJ2-1	ASSEFSRRPGKGSEQF
TRBV29-1	TRBJ1-1	SVVPGSTEAF
TRBV20-1	TRBJ2-3	SARAGAASTDTQY
TRBV12-3/TRBV12-4	TRBJ2-1	ASTVTSGKNEQF
TRBV11-3	TRBJ2-7	ASSLVGLVSYEQY
TRBV10-3	TRBJ2-2	AAGTSGSGDTGELF
TRBV11-2	TRBJ2-2	ASSPIFSRDRWNTGELF
TRBV7-9	TRBJ1-1	ASSRYGRDTEAF
TRBV5-5	TRBJ2-3	ASSSTHFSTDTQY
TRBV6-5	TRBJ1-1	ASSYSDRVKAF
TRBV3-1	TRBJ1-2	ASSPTGRNYGYT
TRBV6-1	TRBJ2-1	ASSLGTSGRAAYNEQF
TRBV5-1	TRBJ2-1	ASSSGLAGAYNEQF
TRBV7-9	TRBJ1-1	ASSVPGVRANTEAF
TRBV7-3	TRBJ2-5	ASSPTPNPEIETQY
TRBV20-1	TRBJ2-5	SARDGATQETQY
TRBV12-3/TRBV12-4	TRBJ2-1	ASSLGGGLAGVSSYNEQF
TRBV11-3	TRBJ2-7	ASSLSGLGAGTDPYEQY